A selection of T cell receptor beta chains follows, all from one sample in a study of shared clonotypes between healthy human individuals. Measured with immunoSEQ multiplex PCR; TCRdb has only the in-frame clones, and not every one. This table holds just over 2,000,000 clones, less than 95% found once. The sample taken for sequencing was naive CD8+ T cells sorted from blood. These receptors were taken from a man younger than 35 in good health. Each CDR3 is given with its conserved first and last residue. The D gene is left open where the match is weak. Clone size is not always given. Where it is, it says once, few, many or a class for expanded clones.

>TRBV4-1|-|TRBJ1-1|once
TGCGCCAGCAGCCCACGGGGCGGCACTGAAGCTTTCTTT
CASSPRGGTEAFF
>TRBV7-9|TRBD2|TRBJ2-7|-
TGTGCCAGCAGCTTAACGACTAGCGGGCTGAACGAGCAGTACTTC
CASSLTTSGLNEQYF
>TRBV4-1|-|TRBJ1-1|-
TGCGCCAGCAGCCAAGTGGGCGGAAGGACTGAAGCTTTCTTT
CASSQVGGRTEAFF
>TRBV7-2|-|TRBJ2-5|-
TGTGCCAGCAGCTTAGTCCAGTACCAAGAGACCCAGTACTTC
CASSLVQYQETQYF
>TRBV11-2|TRBD1|TRBJ2-6|-
TGTGCCAGCAGCGTGGACAGGGGGGTGTTTGGGGCCAACGTCCTGACTTTC
CASSVDRGVFGANVLTF
>TRBV27|-|TRBJ2-7|-
TGTGCCAGCCGGGGGGCCTCTTGGTACGAGCAGTACTTC
CASRGASWYEQYF
>TRBV28|-|TRBJ2-1|-
TGTGCCAGCAGTTTTTCATACAATGAGCAGTTCTTC
CASSFSYNEQFF
>TRBV7-2|-|TRBJ2-7|-
TGTGCCAGCAGCCCCGGACTGGCGAGCTCCTACGAGCAGTACTTC
CASSPGLASSYEQYF
>TRBV30|-|TRBJ1-2|-
TGTGCCTGGAGTGAGGGTAGCTATGGCTACACCTTC
CAWSEGSYGYTF
>TRBV11-2|TRBD2|TRBJ2-1|-
TGTGCCAGCAGCTTAGGGGCGGGAGGCCCCGAGGAGCAGTTCTTC
CASSLGAGGPEEQFF
>TRBV7-8|-|TRBJ2-2|-
TGTGCCAGCAGCACACCTACGGCTGTCAACACCGGGGAGCTGTTTTTT
CASSTPTAVNTGELFF
>TRBV4-1|TRBD2|TRBJ2-3|-
TGCGCCAGCAGCCAATTGACAGCGGGGGGGCTGGGAGATACGCAGTATTTT
CASSQLTAGGLGDTQYF
>TRBV9|-|TRBJ2-3|-
TGTGCCAGCAGCGTAGAGAACAGCCCATCTAGCACAGATACGCAGTATTTT
CASSVENSPSSTDTQYF
>TRBV6-6|-|TRBJ2-3|-
TGTGCCAGCAGTTCTTTGCGGGACTCCGGCACAGATACGCAGTATTTT
CASSSLRDSGTDTQYF
>TRBV10-2|TRBD1|TRBJ2-5|-
TGCGCCAGCAGTGATCCAGACAGGGGAGAGACCCAGTACTTC
CASSDPDRGETQYF
>TRBV5-1|TRBD2|TRBJ2-1|-
TGCGCCAGCAGCTTGAGTCCGGGACTAGCGGGTTCCAATGAGCAGTTCTTC
CASSLSPGLAGSNEQFF
>TRBV7-2|TRBD2|TRBJ2-7|-
TGTGCCAGCAGCCCGCGGACTAGCGGGAGTAACTACGAGCAGTACTTC
CASSPRTSGSNYEQYF
>TRBV19|TRBD1|TRBJ1-1|-
TGTGCCACTCACAGGGGCACTGAAGCTTTCTTT
CATHRGTEAFF
>TRBV9|TRBD1|TRBJ2-2|-
TGTGCCAGCAGCGTAGTGGACAGGGTCAACACCGGGGAGCTGTTTTTT
CASSVVDRVNTGELFF
>TRBV5-1|-|TRBJ2-3|few
TGCGCCAGCAGCTTGAGGGACACAGCTTATACGCAGTATTTT
CASSLRDTAYTQYF
>TRBV27|TRBD1|TRBJ2-2|few
TGTGCCAGCAGTCTACAGGGGGCGTCGAACACCGGGGAGCTGTTTTTT
CASSLQGASNTGELFF
>TRBV5-1|-|TRBJ1-1|-
TGCGCCAGCAGCTTGGTTGCGGAAGAAGCTTTCTTT
CASSLVAEEAFF
>TRBV7-2|TRBD1|TRBJ2-1|-
TGTGCCAGCAGCCTAGGGACAGGGGTTTACAATGAGCAGTTCTTC
CASSLGTGVYNEQFF
>TRBV11-2|-|TRBJ2-3|-
TGTGCCAGCAGCTTCGGTTCTAGCACAGATACGCAGTATTTT
CASSFGSSTDTQYF
>TRBV6-6|-|TRBJ2-7|-
TGTGCCAGCAGCGACGAGGTCTACGAGCAGTACTTC
CASSDEVYEQYF
>TRBV30|TRBD1|TRBJ1-1|-
TGTGCCTGGGGCCAGGGGGCGGGCACTGAAGCTTTCTTT
CAWGQGAGTEAFF
>TRBV16|-|TRBJ2-7|-
TGTGCCAGCAGCCACGGGGGTGGCTCATCCTACGAGCAGTACTTC
CASSHGGGSSYEQYF
>TRBV7-7|-|TRBJ2-2|-
TGTGCTAGCAGCCAGGTTGTCACCGGGGAGCTGTTTTTT
CASSQVVTGELFF
>TRBV10-1|TRBD1|TRBJ2-2|-
TGCGCCAGCAGCCAAACACAGGGGAGATCGGGGGAGCTGTTTTTT
CASSQTQGRSGELFF
>TRBV7-2|TRBD2|TRBJ2-2|-
TGTGCCAGCAGCCTGACTAGCGGGGCTGGGACCGGGGAGCTGTTTTTT
CASSLTSGAGTGELFF
>TRBV5-4|-|TRBJ1-1|-
TGTGCCAGCAGCCCGGGAGGGCTCAGTTACACTGAAGCTTTCTTT
CASSPGGLSYTEAFF
>TRBV9|-|TRBJ1-1|-
TGTGCCAGCAGCGTAGACCTCCAGGAGACTGAAGCTTTCTTT
CASSVDLQETEAFF
>TRBV5-6|-|TRBJ2-7|-
TGTGCCAGCAGCTTCCCAGGGGCCTACGAGCAGTACTTC
CASSFPGAYEQYF
>TRBV7-8|TRBD2|TRBJ2-5|-
TGTGCCAGCAGCCCCTCAGGTGCGGGGGGGCCCCAAGAGACCCAGTACTTC
CASSPSGAGGPQETQYF
>TRBV6-1|-|TRBJ2-7|-
TGTGCCAGCAGTGAAGGGTCCGGGGGGCCCTACGAGCAGTACTTC
CASSEGSGGPYEQYF
>TRBV7-9|TRBD2|TRBJ2-5|-
TGTGCCAGCAGCCATAGCGGGGTTGGGTCGCGAGAGACCCAGTACTTC
CASSHSGVGSRETQYF
>TRBV27|-|TRBJ1-4|-
TGTGCCAGCAGCCTAGGGGGGGGAGCTAATGAAAAACTGTTTTTT
CASSLGGGANEKLFF
>TRBV29-1|TRBD1|TRBJ1-5|few
TGCAGCGCTGCGGGACAGGGGAACGGTCAGCCCCAGCATTTT
CSAAGQGNGQPQHF
>TRBV4-1|TRBD2|TRBJ2-1|once
TGCGCCAGCAGCCAAGACCGGACTAGCGGGGACAATGAGCAGTTCTTC
CASSQDRTSGDNEQFF
>TRBV6-5|-|TRBJ1-1|-
TGTGCCAGCAGTCCCTCGGCCATGAACACTGAAGCTTTCTTT
CASSPSAMNTEAFF
>TRBV19|TRBD2|TRBJ2-7|-
TGTGCCAGTAGTCCGGAACTAGCGGGCCCCTCCTACGAGCAGTACTTC
CASSPELAGPSYEQYF
>TRBV4-3|-|TRBJ1-4|-
TGCGCCAGCAGCCCTACTGAGAGGCCTGAAAAACTGTTTTTT
CASSPTERPEKLFF
>TRBV7-6|TRBD2|TRBJ2-7|once
TGTGCCAGCAGCTTAGAACCATCTAGCGGGAGGGCCACCGAGCAGTACTTC
CASSLEPSSGRATEQYF
>TRBV10-3|-|TRBJ2-5|-
TGTGCCTCCCGGACAGTAGAAGAAGAGACCCAGTACTTC
CASRTVEEETQYF